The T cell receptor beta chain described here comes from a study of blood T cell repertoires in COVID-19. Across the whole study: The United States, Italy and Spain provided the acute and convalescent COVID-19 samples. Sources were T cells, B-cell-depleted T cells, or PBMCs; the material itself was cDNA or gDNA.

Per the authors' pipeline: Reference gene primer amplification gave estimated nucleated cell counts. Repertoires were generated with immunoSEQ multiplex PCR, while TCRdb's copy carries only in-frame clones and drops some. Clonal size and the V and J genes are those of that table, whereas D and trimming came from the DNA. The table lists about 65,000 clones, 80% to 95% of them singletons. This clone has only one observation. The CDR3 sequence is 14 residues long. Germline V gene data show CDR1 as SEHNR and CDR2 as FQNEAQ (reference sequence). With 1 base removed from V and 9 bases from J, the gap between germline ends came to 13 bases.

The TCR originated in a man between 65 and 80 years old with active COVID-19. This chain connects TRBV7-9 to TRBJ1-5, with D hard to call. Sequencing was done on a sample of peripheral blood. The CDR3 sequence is CASSLESDRGPQHF. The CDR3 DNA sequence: TGTGCCAGCAGCTTAGAAAGCGACCGGGGGCCCCAGCATTTT. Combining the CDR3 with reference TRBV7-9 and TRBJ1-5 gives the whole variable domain DTGVSQNPRHKITKRGQNVTFRCDPISEHNRLYWYRQTLGQGPEFLTYFQNEAQLEKSRLLSDRFSAERPKGSFSTLEIQRTEQGDSAMYLCASSLESDRGPQHFGDGTRLSIL.